This T cell receptor (beta chain) was sequenced for a study of Ad26.COV2.S vaccination and SARS-CoV-2 variants. Clones were read by immunoSEQ multiplex PCR, and TCRdb kept only the in-frame ones, dropping some. The data show fewer than 800,000 clones, 70% to 90% seen once. The treatment is: some 19 received Ad26.COV2.S at low or high dose, single or two shots; roughly 5 received placebo; per-sample allocation not given. Sampling happened 63 days after the first vaccine or placebo injection. Built on an Ad26 vector, the vaccine expressed Wuhan-strain SARS-CoV-2 spike. Unmatched junction bases numbered 5, after V lost 6 bases and J lost 3 bases. The CDR3 length is 15 residues. Germline V gene lookup returns CDR1 MRHNA and CDR2 SNTAGT.

The gene calls are TRBV6-4 and TRBJ2-1, with TRBD2 matching over 10 bases. Sequencing was performed on peripheral blood, taken in a trial of Ad26.COV2.S vaccine versus placebo. This receptor was obtained from a person between 18 and 65 years old who received the Ad26.COV2.S COVID-19 vaccine or a placebo. CDR3 protein: CASSHGLADYNEQFF. CDR3 nucleotide sequence: TGTGCCAGCAGCCACGGACTAGCGGACTACAATGAGCAGTTCTTC.